Below are 17 T cell receptor beta chains sequenced from a single sample in a study of prognosis after radiotherapy for stage I lung cancer. CDR3 of TCR beta was amplified from genomic DNA via a two-round multiplex PCR. Each TRBV and TRBJ gene had its own primer in the first PCR round. MiXCR, applied by TCRdb to the multiplex PCR reads, yields one record per CDR3 protein. The table shows under 20,000 distinct CDR3 sequences, with 43% occurring only once. This material consisted of PBMCs, taken before or after stereotactic body radiation therapy (not recorded which). These receptors came from a donor over 45 with non-small cell lung cancer.

This clonotype showed up many times. The chain links TRBV7-3 to TRBJ1-4; tentatively, D is TRBD1 (5 bases). Trimming removed 5 bases from V and 4 bases from J, with 38 bases in between. The CDR3 is 23 residues long. The germline V gene has CDR1 SGHTA and CDR2 FQGTGA. The CDR3 protein is CASSPPRQRVTPNPRGDNEKLFF. DNA of the CDR3: TGTGCCAGCAGCCCCCCCCGACAGAGAGTTACCCCCAACCCCAGAGGGGATAATGAAAAACTGTTTTTT.

The chain combines TRBV11-2 with TRBJ2-3; D remains unclear. Germline assignment: CDR1 SGHAT and CDR2 FQNNGV. CDR3 length: 12 amino acids. V lost 1 base and J lost 3, with 2 bases in between. DNA for the CDR3: TGTGCCAGCAGCTTAGTTACAGATACGCAGTATTTT. This sequence encodes CASSLVTDTQYF. The whole variable domain, remainder taken from reference TRBV11-2 and TRBJ2-3, is EAGVAQSPRYKIIEKRQSVAFWCNPISGHATLYWYQQILGQGPKLLIQFQNNGVVDDSQLPKDRFSAERLKGVDSTLKIQPAKLEDSAVYLCASSLVTDTQYFGPGTRLTVL.

This clonotype was seen only a few times. This may come from a read error, since a much larger clone is one base off. The rearrangement uses TRBV29-1 and TRBJ2-7, with 7 bases lining up with TRBD1. The CDR3 spans 12 residues. With V trimmed by 7 bases and J by 5 bases, 8 bases remained unmatched. Germline V gene lookup returns CDR1 SQVTM and CDR2 ANQGSEA. The DNA for the CDR3 is TGCAGCGCATGGGACAGTGGTAACGAGCAGTACTTC. This translates into CSAWDSGNEQYF.

Only a few counts were recorded for this clonotype. This sequence joins TRBV6-1 and TRBJ2-7; D may be TRBD1 or TRBD2 (5 bases each). Germline CDR1 is MNHNS and CDR2 is SASEGT. The ends were cut back, 6 bases at V and 0 bases at J, with 15 bases in the middle. There are 15 residues in the CDR3. The DNA for the CDR3 is TGTGCCAGCAGCACCCGGGACCGAAGCTCCTACGAGCAGTACTTC. It translates to CASSTRDRSSYEQYF.

Notes on this clonotype: This sequence is one base from a far larger clone and is likely a read error. This chain joins TRBV6-4 and TRBJ1-1; D uncertain. Germline CDR1 is MRHNA and CDR2 is SNTAGT. The ends were cut back, 3 bases at V and 5 bases at J, with 16 bases in the middle. CDR3 length equals 15 residues. The CDR3 nucleotides read TGTGCCAGCAGTGAACGAGGTCTGGTACTGACTGAAGCTTTCTTT. Translated: CASSERGLVLTEAFF.

This rearrangement joins TRBV11-2 to TRBJ2-2, with 8 positions matching TRBD1. This CDR3 region has 16 residues. Germline CDR1 and CDR2: SGHAT and FQNNGV. The V and J ends lost 1 base and 7 bases, in that order; junction bases with no gene match: 8. The DNA for the CDR3 is TGTGCCAGCAGCTTAGGGACAGGGTTGGTGAACGGGGAGCTGTTTTTT. Its translation is CASSLGTGLVNGELFF.

Worth noting for this clonotype: A far larger clone is only one base removed, so a read error is likely. The V call is TRBV6-4, the J call TRBJ1-5, with 7 nucleotides matching TRBD1. V shed 3 bases and J 11 bases; nucleotides not matched to a gene: 13. CDR1 is MRHNA and CDR2 is SNTAGT in the germline V gene. The CDR3 is 15 amino acids. CDR3 in amino acids: CASSETGLGGQTQHF. CDR3 in DNA: TGTGCCAGCAGTGAAACAGGTTTAGGGGGCCAGACCCAGCATTTT.

By frequency in the sample, this clonotype is medium-sized. CDR3 protein: CASSFLDYEQYF. The CDR3 DNA sequence: TGTGCCAGCAGTTTTCTGGACTACGAGCAGTACTTC. V is TRBV28 and J is TRBJ2-7; D uncertain. V lost 3 bases to trimming and J lost 3 bases, with 6 bases between them. Per the germline V gene, CDR1 is MDHEN and CDR2 is SYDVKM. The CDR3 spans 12 residues.

This clonotype appeared a single time. The rearrangement uses TRBV27 and TRBJ1-1; D is unclear. The V end lost 5 bases, the J end lost 4 bases, and 11 bases lay between the germline ends. CDR1 MNHEY and CDR2 SMNVEV come from the germline V gene (reference sequence). The CDR3 is made up of 13 amino acids. The DNA for the CDR3 is TGTGCCAGCAGTACAGTGTTAGTCACTGAAGCTTTCTTT. It encodes CASSTVLVTEAFF.

The CDR3 DNA is TGTGCCAGCAGTTTCCGTCTAGCGGACTACAATGAGCAGTTCTTC. Translated, it gives CASSFRLADYNEQFF. The chain combines TRBV28 with TRBJ2-1; the match to TRBD2 covers 7 bases. This CDR3 is built from 15 residues. The germline V gene encodes CDR1 MDHEN and CDR2 SYDVKM. V lost 3 bases to trimming and J lost 3 bases; unmatched junction nucleotides: 5.

A few counts support this clonotype. The chain recombines TRBV29-1 with TRBJ1-2; D unclear. Germline CDR1 SQVTM, CDR2 ANQGSEA. V was trimmed by 4 bases and J by 3 bases, leaving 9 bases between them. The CDR3 has 12 residues. This CDR3 reads CSVVAYDYGYTF. CDR3 bases: TGCAGCGTTGTTGCTTACGACTATGGCTACACCTTC.

The chain carries TRBV20-1 and TRBJ1-1, with 11 positions matching TRBD1. With V trimmed by 5 bases and J by 4 bases, 9 bases remained unmatched. Looked up from germline, CDR1 is DFQATT and CDR2 is SNEGSKA (reference sequence). The CDR3 runs 15 residues. In DNA, the CDR3 is TGCAGTGCTCAAACTACCGGGACAGGGGGCACTGAAGCTTTCTTT. This encodes CSAQTTGTGGTEAFF.

V is TRBV15 and J is TRBJ1-4, with TRBD1 as a possible D gene (6 bases). In germline, CDR1 is LNHNV, CDR2 YYDKDF (reference sequence). This CDR3 contains 16 residues. With 2 bases removed from V and 7 bases from J, the gap between germline ends came to 17 bases. The CDR3 region has the DNA TGTGCCACCAGCAGAAGTTCCAAGGGGGAAGGTGAAAAACTGTTTTTT. Its translation is CATSRSSKGEGEKLFF. Variable domain in full (rest from reference TRBV15 and TRBJ1-4): DAMVIQNPRYQVTQFGKPVTLSCSQTLNHNVMYWYQQKSSQAPKLLFHYYDKDFNNEADTPDNFQSRRPNTSFCFLDIRSPGLGDTAMYLCATSRSSKGEGEKLFFGSGTQLSVL.

As for this clonotype: An end of the junction does not agree with germline; a read error may underlie this. V and J are TRBV7-9 and TRBJ1-2; D is ambiguous. Germline loops: CDR1 SEHNR, CDR2 FQNEAQ (reference sequence). This CDR3 has 15 amino acids. The CDR3 coding sequence is TGTGCCAGAAGCTCCTTGGGGAGTCCGAAATATGGCTACACCTTC. Its protein product is CARSSLGSPKYGYTF.

The genes are TRBV5-1 and TRBJ1-3, with D uncertain. Per germline, CDR1 SGHRS and CDR2 YFSETQ. The CDR3 runs to 13 residues. V was pared by 3 bases and J by 0 bases, with 4 bases between. In DNA, the CDR3 is TGCGCCAGCAGCTCAAACTCTGGAAACACCATATATTTT. This translates into CASSSNSGNTIYF. Supplemented by reference TRBV5-1 and TRBJ1-3, the full variable domain reads KAGVTQTPRYLIKTRGQQVTLSCSPISGHRSVSWYQQTPGQGLQFLFEYFSETQRNKGNFPGRFSGRQFSNSRSEMNVSTLELGDSALYLCASSSNSGNTIYFGEGSWLTVV.

Turning to this clonotype: This is likely an artifact of a read error, given a far larger clone one base away. The chain is built from TRBV6-6 and TRBJ2-3, with D possibly TRBD2 on 6 matching bases. The germline V gene has CDR1 MNHNY and CDR2 SVGAGI (reference sequence). This CDR3 has 15 residues. V shed 6 bases and J shed 4 bases, with 17 bases lying between them. The CDR3 loop is CASSKTIGSADTQYF. The CDR3 DNA reads as TGTGCCAGCAGCAAGACTATCGGGAGCGCAGATACGCAGTATTTT.

Regarding this clonotype: Only one base separates this from a far larger clonotype, so it likely reflects a read error. The J gene is TRBJ2-1, the V gene TRBV7-6; TRBD2 matches 11 bases. J lost 11 bases, V lost 5 bases, and 8 bases had no gene match. CDR1 is SGHVS, CDR2 FNYEAQ, per germline. The CDR3 sequence is 14 residues long. CDR3 sequence (DNA): TGTGCCAGCAGCCCCCTGACTAGCGGGGTTAAGCAGTTCTTC. Amino acids: CASSPLTSGVKQFF.